A single sample gave rise to the 7 T cell receptor beta chains below, sequenced in a study of OX40 agonist ivuxolimab in advanced cancers. Profiled with immunoSEQ multiplex PCR; TCRdb holds only in-frame clones, not every one. The sample contains some 59,000 clones, about 85% of which appear only once. The sequencing here drew on CD4+ or CD8+ T cells sorted from blood, taken in a trial of the OX40 agonist ivuxolimab. Every receptor here comes from an adult with an advanced solid tumor such as melanoma, head and neck, liver or kidney cancer.

The chain recombines TRBV5-4 with TRBJ2-1; 7 bases map to TRBD1. Germline CDR1 SGHNT, CDR2 YYREEE (reference sequence). The CDR3 has 15 residues. After removal of 4 bases from V and 3 bases from J, the junction contained 7 bases not matched to a gene. The CDR3 reads CASSHGTVNYNEQFF. The CDR3 nucleotides read TGTGCCAGCAGCCATGGGACAGTTAACTACAATGAGCAGTTCTTC. Full variable domain (remainder filled in from reference TRBV5-4 and TRBJ2-1): ETGVTQSPTHLIKTRGQQVTLRCSSQSGHNTVSWYQQALGQGPQFIFQYYREEENGRGNFPPRFSGLQFPNYSSELNVNALELDDSALYLCASSHGTVNYNEQFFGPGTRLTVL.

The rearrangement links TRBV7-9 to TRBJ2-7; tentatively, D is TRBD1 or TRBD2 (5 bases each). Germline V gene sequence: CDR1 SEHNR, CDR2 FQNEAQ (reference sequence). The length of the CDR3 is 12 residues. Trimming cost V 5 bases and J 4 bases, with 9 bases left between them. Here the CDR3 DNA reads TGTGCCAGCAGCCCGGGGCGTTACGAGCAGTACTTC. This sequence encodes CASSPGRYEQYF. Full variable domain (remainder filled in from reference TRBV7-9 and TRBJ2-7): DTGVSQNPRHKITKRGQNVTFRCDPISEHNRLYWYRQTLGQGPEFLTYFQNEAQLEKSRLLSDRFSAERPKGSFSTLEIQRTEQGDSAMYLCASSPGRYEQYFGPGTRLTVT.

The rearrangement joins TRBV5-4 to TRBJ2-3, with D maybe TRBD2 (6 bases). Germline V lookup: CDR1 SGHNT, CDR2 YYREEE (reference sequence). Trimming took off 3 bases at V and 0 bases at J, with 17 bases between the two ends. This CDR3 is built from 17 residues. DNA of the CDR3: TGTGCCAGCAGCTCCGGGGTCCTTAGCGGTAGCACAGATACGCAGTATTTT. Protein product: CASSSGVLSGSTDTQYF.

The rearrangement links TRBV6-5 to TRBJ2-7; TRBD2 aligns across 7 bases. The ends lost 0 bases at V and 0 bases at J; junction bases unmatched: 2. This CDR3 is built from 15 residues. The V gene's germline CDR1 is MNHEY and CDR2 SVGAGI. The CDR3 DNA is TGTGCCAGCAGTTACTCCGAGCGGGGCTCCTACGAGCAGTACTTC. Translated: CASSYSERGSYEQYF.

The rearrangement links TRBV7-8 to TRBJ2-1, with 9 bases aligning to TRBD2. V dropped 0 bases and J dropped 5; count of bases not matched to a gene: 8. The CDR3 spans 17 residues. From germline, CDR1 is SGHVS and CDR2 FQNEAQ. DNA for the CDR3: TGTGCCAGCAGCTTAGCGCGAATGGCTAGCGGGGACAATGAGCAGTTCTTC. It encodes CASSLARMASGDNEQFF.

This clone was observed once. The CDR3 sequence: CASSPRATGYTEAFF. CDR3 bases: TGTGCCAGCAGCCCTCGGGCGACGGGCTACACTGAAGCTTTCTTT. The chain employs TRBV6-6 and TRBJ1-1; D not certain. There are 15 residues in the CDR3. Deletions cut 6 bases from V and 3 bases from J, with 17 bases between. Germline V gene data show CDR1 as MNHNY and CDR2 as SVGAGI (reference sequence).

This clone is a singleton in its sample. The genes are TRBV30 and TRBJ2-1, with 8 bases identical to TRBD2. Germline loops: CDR1 GTSNPN, CDR2 SVGIG (reference sequence). This CDR3 has 16 amino acids. J gave up 5 bases and V 0 bases, and 9 bases lay outside the gene matches. CDR3 sequence (DNA): TGTGCCTGGAGTGTATTTGGTAGCGGGACGAACAATGAGCAGTTCTTC. Translation gives CAWSVFGSGTNNEQFF.